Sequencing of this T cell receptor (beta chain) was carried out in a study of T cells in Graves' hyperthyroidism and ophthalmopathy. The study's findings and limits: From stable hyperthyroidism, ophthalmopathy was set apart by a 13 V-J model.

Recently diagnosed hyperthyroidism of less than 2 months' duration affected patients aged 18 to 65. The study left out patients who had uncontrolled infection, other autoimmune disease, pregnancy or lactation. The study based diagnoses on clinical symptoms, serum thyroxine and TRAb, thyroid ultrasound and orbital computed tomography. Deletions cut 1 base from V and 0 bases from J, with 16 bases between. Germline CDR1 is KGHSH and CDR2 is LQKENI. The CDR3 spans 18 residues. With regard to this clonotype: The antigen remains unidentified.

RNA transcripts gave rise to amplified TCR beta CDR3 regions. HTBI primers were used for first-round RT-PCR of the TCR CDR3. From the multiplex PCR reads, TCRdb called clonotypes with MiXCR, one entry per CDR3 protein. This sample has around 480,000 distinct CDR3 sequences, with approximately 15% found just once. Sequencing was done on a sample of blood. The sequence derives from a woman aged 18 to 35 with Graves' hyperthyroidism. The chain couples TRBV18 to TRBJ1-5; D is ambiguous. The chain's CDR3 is CASSPQAGGGNSNQPQHF. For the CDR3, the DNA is TGTGCCAGCTCACCACAGGCAGGTGGAGGCAATAGCAATCAGCCCCAGCATTTT.